This TCR beta chain is from a study of blood T cells in healthy people across ages (dated by TCRdb to the mid-2010s). For the wider study: In model experiments, template switching captured about one uniquely barcoded TCR beta cDNA molecule for every two T cells. To track age-related changes in TCR beta repertoire diversity, the study relied on deep sequencing normalized with unique cDNA molecular identifiers. Four age groups were formed from the donors: young (average 16 years), middle-aged (roughly 38), aged (around 68) and long-lived (less than 85). Donors of different ages were randomly distributed across sequencing lanes to avoid experimental bias. Two additional independent replicas of 1 million unique cDNA reads from the same blood draw were analyzed for two donors (one aged 18 to 30 and one aged 80 or older).

Results the study describes overall, beyond this receptor: As age increased, observed TCR beta diversity per million T cells dropped in a roughly linear way, and a significant reduction was already evident by age 40. A strong correlation was found between observed TCR beta diversity and the percentage of naive T cells measured by flow cytometry. Bulk unsorted PBMC profiling prevented conclusive comparison of naive and antigen-experienced compartments. Because the CMV infection status of the donors was unknown, age-related changes in expanded clonotypes may potentially have been confounded. Total diversity estimates from one million sequenced T cells were considered lower bounds and underestimates. Compared with the aged group, the long-lived group had more naive CD4+ T cells, fewer expanded clones and increased TCR diversity, suggesting age selection.

The method behind the library was 5' RACE. The instrument given in TCRdb is Illumina HiSeq 2500. A second PCR of roughly 7 to 11 cycles was performed with a sample-barcoded 5' primer and a J-beta primer mix. A template-switch 5' adaptor carrying 12 random nucleotides introduced a unique molecular identifier onto each TCR beta cDNA molecule. At least 3 million CDR3-containing paired-end reads were obtained from each sample. The Mint cDNA synthesis kit, primed by a TRBC-specific oligonucleotide, was used to synthesize first-strand cDNA from all RNA. After uracil-DNA glycosylase treatment, a first 18-cycle PCR used universal primers M1SS and BC2_uni_R on all cDNA. The authors' analysis ran thus. Normalization of each sample was performed by random selection of 1 million high-quality reads, each carrying a distinct molecular identifier. Reads with shared molecular identifiers were discarded instead of being binned into consensus sequences. CDR3 identification, clonotype clustering and error correction used MiTCR with a Q25 quality threshold and the strictest error-elimination algorithm. A nonparametric unseen species model with Euler transformation was used to estimate lower-bound total TCR beta diversity. The public sequencing data were trimmed at Q25 with fastp and processed into clonotypes with MiXCR by TCRdb, which kept only in-frame beta chains. When rows share a CDR3 protein, they turn into one entry using the most common DNA and genes. The V and J calls shown here were made by TCRdb, not taken from the authors' results. The sample data list over a million distinct CDR3 sequences, and almost 60% of these were observed just once. The ten most abundant clones make up 6.7% of the sample.

Regarding this clonotype: No cognate antigen has been identified for it. Within one base of it there is no much larger clone, and no base qualities were kept.

The approximately 39 donors, aged about 6 to 100 years, were systemically healthy Caucasian individuals from Russia. Each donor gave about 11 milliliters of peripheral blood, drawn into EDTA-treated Vacutainer tubes. PBMCs were isolated by Ficoll-Paque density-gradient centrifugation, with at least 7 million obtained per sample. Trizol reagent was used to extract total RNA from the PBMCs, yielding at least 6 micrograms per sample. For every donor, flow cytometry on a PBMC aliquot measured the percentage of naive CD45RAhigh/CD27high T cells. V and J are trimmed by 4 bases and 0 bases, and the gene matches miss 9 bases of the junction. The CDR3, cysteine through phenylalanine, is 16 amino acids long. The CDR3 DNA has 48 bases and is translated from base 1. The germline V gene encodes CDR1 SGHVS and CDR2 FNYEAQ.

Input material: blood. The sequence came from a man aged 18 to 29 in good health. The chain employs TRBV7-6 and TRBJ2-7, and TRBD2 aligns with 7 junction nucleotides. This receptor has the CDR3 CASSSHTGGSSYEQYF. DNA sequence: TGTGCCAGCAGCTCCCATACGGGGGGTTCCTCCTACGAGCAGTACTTC.